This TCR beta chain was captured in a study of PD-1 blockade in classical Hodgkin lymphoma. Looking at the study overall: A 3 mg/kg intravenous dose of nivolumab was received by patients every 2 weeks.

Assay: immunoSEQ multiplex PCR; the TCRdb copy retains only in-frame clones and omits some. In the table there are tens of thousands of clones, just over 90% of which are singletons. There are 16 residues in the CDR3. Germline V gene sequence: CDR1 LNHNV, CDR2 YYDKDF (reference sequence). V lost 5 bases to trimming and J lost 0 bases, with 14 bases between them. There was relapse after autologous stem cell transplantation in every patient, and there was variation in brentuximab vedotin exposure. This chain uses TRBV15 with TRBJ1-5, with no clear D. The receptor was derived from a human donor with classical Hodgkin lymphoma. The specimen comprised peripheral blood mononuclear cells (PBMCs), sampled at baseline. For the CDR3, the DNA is TGTGCCACCAGCCCTCAAGGCGCGGGTAGCAATCAGCCCCAGCATTTT. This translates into CATSPQGAGSNQPQHF. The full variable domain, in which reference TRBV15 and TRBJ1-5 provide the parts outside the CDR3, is DAMVIQNPRYQVTQFGKPVTLSCSQTLNHNVMYWYQQKSSQAPKLLFHYYDKDFNNEADTPDNFQSRRPNTSFCFLDIRSPGLGDTAMYLCATSPQGAGSNQPQHFGDGTRLSIL.